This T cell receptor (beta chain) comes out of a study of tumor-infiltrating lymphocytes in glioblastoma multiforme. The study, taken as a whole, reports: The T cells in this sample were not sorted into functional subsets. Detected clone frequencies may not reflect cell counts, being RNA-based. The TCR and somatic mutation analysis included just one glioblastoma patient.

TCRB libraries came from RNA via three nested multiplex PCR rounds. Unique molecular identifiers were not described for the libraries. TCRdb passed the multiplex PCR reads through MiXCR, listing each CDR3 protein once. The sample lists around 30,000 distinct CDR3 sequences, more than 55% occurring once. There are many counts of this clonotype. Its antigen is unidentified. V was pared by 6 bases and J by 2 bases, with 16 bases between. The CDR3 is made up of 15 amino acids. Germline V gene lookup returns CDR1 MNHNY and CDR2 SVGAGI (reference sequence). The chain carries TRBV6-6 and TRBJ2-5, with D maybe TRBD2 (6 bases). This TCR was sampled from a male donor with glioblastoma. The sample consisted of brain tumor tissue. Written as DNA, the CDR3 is TGTGCCAGCAGGAGACTGGACTACCCTCAAGAGACCCAGTACTTC. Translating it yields CASRRLDYPQETQYF.